This is a list of T cell receptor beta chains from one sample in a study of blood T cell repertoires in COVID-19. Profiling relied on immunoSEQ multiplex PCR, and the TCRdb table lists in-frame clones only, not all of them. This table holds nearly 300,000 clones, roughly 84% found once. Sequencing input: peripheral blood. The receptors originated from a human donor with COVID-19, enrolled during active disease. The donor label of this sample is uncertain. CDR3s include the opening cysteine and the closing phenylalanine or tryptophan. A D gene is named only where the DNA matches it firmly. The size entry is marked missing in some rows and otherwise reads once, few, many or a size class.

-	-	TRBV3-1/TRBV3-2	TRBJ1-4	CASSQVRGGTGEKLFF	TGTGCCAGCAGCCAAGTTAGGGGGGGGACGGGTGAAAAACTGTTTTTT
TRBD1	once	TRBV6-5	TRBJ2-3	CASIPGQYTDTQYF	TGTGCCAGCATCCCGGGACAGTACACAGATACGCAGTATTTT
TRBD2	-	TRBV7-3	TRBJ2-2	CASRLLAGGPGELFF	TGTGCCAGCAGACTACTAGCGGGAGGGCCCGGGGAGCTGTTTTTT
-	-	TRBV5-6	TRBJ1-6	CASSAGISSYNSPLHF	TGTGCCAGCAGCGCCGGTATAAGCTCCTATAATTCACCCCTCCACTTT
TRBD1	-	TRBV28	TRBJ1-3	CASSSGTVSGNTIYF	TGTGCCAGCAGTTCGGGGACAGTCTCTGGAAACACCATATATTTT
-	once	TRBV5-1	TRBJ1-2	CASSPGEPNYGYTF	TGCGCCAGCAGCCCGGGGGAGCCAAACTATGGCTACACCTTC
TRBD1	once	TRBV28	TRBJ1-2	CASSFGAFGQGAGGYTF	TGTGCCAGCAGTTTTGGGGCCTTTGGACAGGGGGCGGGTGGCTACACCTTC
-	-	TRBV28	TRBJ2-7	CASSLRPGGNYEQYF	TGTGCCAGCAGTTTGCGTCCGGGGGGCAACTACGAGCAGTACTTC
TRBD2	-	TRBV11-2	TRBJ2-2	CASSSPRLAGGPSTGELFF	TGTGCCAGCAGCTCCCCCCGACTAGCGGGAGGGCCCTCAACCGGGGAGCTGTTTTTT
-	-	TRBV5-5	TRBJ1-1	CASSFGGGATEAFF	TGTGCCAGCAGCTTCGGCGGGGGGGCCACTGAAGCTTTCTTT
-	-	TRBV7-9	TRBJ2-3	CASSARLVSTDTQYF	TGTGCCAGCAGCGCAAGACTAGTATCCACAGATACGCAGTATTTT
-	-	TRBV28	TRBJ1-5	CASSVQGNQPQHF	TGTGCCAGCAGCGTACAGGGAAATCAGCCCCAGCATTTT
TRBD1	-	TRBV6-5	TRBJ1-4	CASSYSSGTGHEKLFF	TGTGCCAGCAGTTACTCCTCCGGGACAGGACATGAAAAACTGTTTTTT
TRBD2	-	TRBV14	TRBJ2-7	CASSVYGGLAGSSEYF	TGTGCCAGCAGTGTTTACGGGGGACTAGCGGGATCCTCGGAGTACTTC
TRBD2	-	TRBV5-1	TRBJ2-3	CASSWTSGQSTDTQYF	TGCGCCAGCAGCTGGACTAGCGGGCAAAGCACAGATACGCAGTATTTT
-	-	TRBV6-5	TRBJ2-5	CASTVRDSGETQYF	TGTGCCAGCACCGTACGAGACTCGGGAGAGACCCAGTACTTC
TRBD1	-	TRBV10-3	TRBJ1-1	CAITPQGGQNTEAFF	TGTGCCATCACCCCGCAGGGGGGACAGAACACTGAAGCTTTCTTT
TRBD2	-	TRBV4-2	TRBJ2-2	CASSQERRLAGETGELFF	TGTGCCAGCAGCCAAGAGAGGAGACTAGCGGGAGAAACCGGGGAGCTGTTTTTT
-	once	TRBV27	TRBJ1-1	CASSLRADQTEAFF	TGTGCCAGCAGTTTGCGGGCAGACCAAACTGAAGCTTTCTTT
TRBD1	-	TRBV9	TRBJ1-2	CASSGGQTNYGYTF	TGTGCCAGCAGCGGGGGACAGACTAACTATGGCTACACCTTC
TRBD1	-	TRBV7-9	TRBJ2-5	CASSGQGKETQYF	TGTGCCAGCAGCGGACAGGGAAAAGAGACCCAGTACTTC
TRBD1	-	TRBV10-3	TRBJ2-1	CAINPGQDYNEQFF	TGTGCCATCAATCCGGGACAGGACTACAATGAGCAGTTCTTC
-	-	TRBV5-1	TRBJ2-1	CASRSPENPYNEQFF	TGCGCCAGCAGGAGCCCGGAGAACCCCTACAATGAGCAGTTCTTC
TRBD2	-	TRBV2	TRBJ2-1	CASGGRDSYNEQFF	TGTGCCAGCGGGGGGAGGGATTCCTACAATGAGCAGTTCTTC
-	-	TRBV4-2	TRBJ2-7	CASSQGSSSDEQYF	TGTGCCAGCAGCCAAGGGTCTAGCAGCGACGAGCAGTACTTC
-	-	TRBV19	TRBJ1-4	CASSIDLVGGDGNEKLFF	TGTGCCAGTAGTATCGACCTGGTAGGGGGAGACGGTAATGAAAAACTGTTTTTT
TRBD1	-	TRBV5-1	TRBJ2-3	CASSSRTGARTDTQYF	TGCGCCAGCAGCTCCCGGACAGGGGCGAGGACAGATACGCAGTATTTT
TRBD1	few	TRBV6-2/TRBV6-3	TRBJ2-7	CASSRTFDRGSDEQYF	TGTGCCAGCAGCCGCACCTTCGACAGGGGCAGCGACGAGCAGTACTTC
-	-	TRBV30	TRBJ2-5	CAWGSGQETQYF	TGTGCCTGGGGGTCGGGCCAAGAGACCCAGTACTTC
TRBD1	-	TRBV7-2	TRBJ2-3	CASTRTGDTDTQYF	TGTGCCAGCACGCGGACAGGGGACACAGATACGCAGTATTTT
-	-	TRBV12-3/TRBV12-4	TRBJ1-1	CASKRGVEAFF	TGTGCCAGCAAGCGGGGCGTTGAAGCTTTCTTT
-	-	TRBV2	TRBJ2-3	CASSVEGDDRYGTQYF	TGTGCCAGCAGTGTCGAGGGGGACGATAGATATGGCACGCAGTATTTT
TRBD1	-	TRBV5-6	TRBJ2-3	CASSSDRGPSTDTQYF	TGTGCCAGCAGCTCGGACAGGGGGCCTAGCACAGATACGCAGTATTTT
TRBD1	-	TRBV2	TRBJ2-3	CASSDRDRKDTQYF	TGTGCCAGCAGTGACCGGGACAGGAAGGATACGCAGTATTTT
TRBD1	-	TRBV19	TRBJ1-1	CASSRTGQGLTEAFF	TGTGCCAGTAGTCGAACGGGACAGGGGCTAACTGAAGCTTTCTTT
-	-	TRBV30	TRBJ2-4	CAWAPGGLAKNIQYF	TGTGCCTGGGCCCCCGGGGGTCTAGCCAAAAACATTCAGTACTTC
TRBD2	few	TRBV5-4	TRBJ2-1	CASSFYTSVVNEQFF	TGTGCCAGCAGCTTCTATACTAGCGTAGTGAATGAGCAGTTCTTC
-	-	TRBV13	TRBJ2-3	CASSPRLVSTDTQYF	TGTGCCAGCAGCCCCAGGCTGGTAAGCACAGATACGCAGTATTTT
TRBD1	-	TRBV6-2/TRBV6-3	TRBJ1-5	CASSWVGGGNQPQHF	TGTGCCAGCAGCTGGGTAGGGGGCGGCAATCAGCCCCAGCATTTT
TRBD2	-	TRBV24-1	TRBJ2-2	CATSGQPLGVAGTGELFF	TGTGCCACCAGTGGACAACCATTAGGGGTAGCGGGCACCGGGGAGCTGTTTTTT
-	-	TRBV19	TRBJ2-5	CASAERHLQETQYF	TGTGCCAGCGCCGAGAGACACCTCCAAGAGACCCAGTACTTC
-	-	TRBV27	TRBJ2-7	CASRGDSYEQYF	TGTGCCAGCAGGGGCGATTCCTACGAGCAGTACTTC
-	once	TRBV7-2	TRBJ1-1	CASSLDGERVTEAFF	TGTGCCAGCAGCTTAGACGGGGAGCGGGTGACTGAAGCTTTCTTT
TRBD1	-	TRBV27	TRBJ1-3	CASRRTGVDGNTIYF	TGTGCCAGCAGAAGGACAGGGGTGGATGGAAACACCATATATTTT
-	-	TRBV5-1	TRBJ2-7	CASSRDSYVVSYEQYF	TGCGCCAGCAGTCGTGACTCCTATGTTGTCTCCTACGAGCAGTACTTC
TRBD1	-	TRBV29-1	TRBJ1-2	CSARTGPYYGYTF	TGCAGCGCCCGGACAGGACCCTACTATGGCTACACCTTC
-	-	TRBV3-1/TRBV3-2	TRBJ2-7	CASNLAGRSSEQYF	TGTGCCAGCAATTTGGCAGGGCGATCCTCCGAGCAGTACTTC
-	-	TRBV23-1	TRBJ2-3	CASSQPANGTDTQYF	TGCGCCAGCAGTCAACCGGCCAACGGGACAGATACGCAGTATTTT
-	-	TRBV7-3	TRBJ2-5	CASSQGGTAGTQYF	TGTGCCAGCAGCCAAGGCGGGACAGCGGGGACCCAGTACTTC
-	-	TRBV21-1	TRBJ1-6	CASSNRDRGNSPLHF	TGTGCCAGCAGCAACCGGGACAGGGGTAATTCACCCCTCCACTTT
TRBD1	-	TRBV10-1	TRBJ2-6	CASSDRQGTGANVLTF	TGCGCCAGCAGTGACCGACAGGGAACCGGGGCCAACGTCCTGACTTTC
TRBD1	-	TRBV12-3/TRBV12-4	TRBJ1-1	CASSPTGDTEAFF	TGTGCCAGCAGTCCTACAGGGGATACTGAAGCTTTCTTT
TRBD1	-	TRBV10-1	TRBJ2-7	CTRRDRDYEQYF	TGCACCCGGCGGGACAGGGACTACGAGCAGTACTTC
TRBD2	-	TRBV11-2	TRBJ2-7	CASSWTSATYEQYF	TGTGCCAGCAGTTGGACTAGCGCGACCTACGAGCAGTACTTC
TRBD1	-	TRBV25-1	TRBJ1-2	CASSGRDRGNYGYTF	TGTGCCAGCAGTGGGAGAGACAGGGGTAACTATGGCTACACCTTC
TRBD2	-	TRBV9	TRBJ2-3	CASSPRTSGTYTDTQYF	TGTGCCAGCAGCCCCCGGACTAGCGGGACATACACAGATACGCAGTATTTT
-	once	TRBV23-1	TRBJ1-1	CASSQSRRGAPNTEAFF	TGCGCCAGCAGTCAATCCCGTCGGGGGGCTCCGAACACTGAAGCTTTCTTT
-	-	TRBV2	TRBJ2-1	CASSDNSGEQFF	TGTGCCAGCAGTGATAATAGCGGTGAGCAGTTCTTC
TRBD2	-	TRBV7-3	TRBJ2-1	CASSLGFSGLAGLSLYNEQFF	TGTGCCAGCAGCTTAGGTTTTTCCGGACTAGCGGGACTCAGTCTCTACAATGAGCAGTTCTTC
-	-	TRBV28	TRBJ1-1	CASSPFDRHTEAFF	TGTGCCAGCAGTCCGTTCGACAGGCACACTGAAGCTTTCTTT